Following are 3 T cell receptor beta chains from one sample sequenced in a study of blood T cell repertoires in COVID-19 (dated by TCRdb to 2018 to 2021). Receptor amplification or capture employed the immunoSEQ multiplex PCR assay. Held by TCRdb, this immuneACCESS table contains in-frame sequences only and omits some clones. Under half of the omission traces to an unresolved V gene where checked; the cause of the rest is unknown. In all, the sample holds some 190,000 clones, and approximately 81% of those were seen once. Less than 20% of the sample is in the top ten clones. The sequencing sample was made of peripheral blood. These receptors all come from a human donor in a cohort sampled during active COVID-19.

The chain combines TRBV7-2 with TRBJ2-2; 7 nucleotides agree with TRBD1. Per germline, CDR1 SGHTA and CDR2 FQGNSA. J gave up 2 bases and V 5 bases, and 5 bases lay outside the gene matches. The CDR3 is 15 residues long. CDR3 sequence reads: CASSQGQTNTGELFF. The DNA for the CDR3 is TGTGCCAGCAGCCAGGGACAGACCAACACCGGGGAGCTGTTTTTT. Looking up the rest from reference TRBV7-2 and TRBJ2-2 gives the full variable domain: GAGVSQSPSNKVTEKGKDVELRCDPISGHTALYWYRQSLGQGLEFLIYFQGNSAPDKSGLPSDRFSAERTGGSVSTLTIQRTQQEDSAVYLCASSQGQTNTGELFFGEGSRLTVL.

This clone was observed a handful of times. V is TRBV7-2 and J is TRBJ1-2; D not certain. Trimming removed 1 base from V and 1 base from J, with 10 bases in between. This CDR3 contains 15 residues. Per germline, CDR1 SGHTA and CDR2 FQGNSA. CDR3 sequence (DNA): TGTGCCAGCAGCTTAGTTCCCGGGGTTAACTATGGCTACACCTTC. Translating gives CASSLVPGVNYGYTF.

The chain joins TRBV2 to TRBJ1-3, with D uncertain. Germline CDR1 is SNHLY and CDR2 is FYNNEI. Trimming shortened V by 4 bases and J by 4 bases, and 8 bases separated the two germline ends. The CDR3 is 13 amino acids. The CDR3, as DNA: TGTGCCAGCAGTGGAGACAACGGAAACACCATATATTTT. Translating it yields CASSGDNGNTIYF.